This is a list of T cell receptor beta chains from one sample in a study of blood T cell repertoires in COVID-19. Only in-frame clones appear in the TCRdb table, and some are missing; sequencing was by immunoSEQ multiplex PCR. The sample lists 150,000 to 200,000 clones; 85% to 90% were seen once. Sequencing was performed on peripheral blood. All receptors come from a woman aged 70-85 years with COVID-19, enrolled during active disease. Both conserved end residues are part of each CDR3. A D gene is named only where the DNA matches it firmly. Clone size is stated in some rows and not others, as once, few, many or a class when expanded.

cdr3_nt: TGTGCCAGCAGCTCACGGACTAGCGGGAGTTTATACGAGCAGTACTTC
cdr3_aa: CASSSRTSGSLYEQYF
v_call: TRBV5-4
clone_size: once
d_call: TRBD2
j_call: TRBJ2-7
cdr3_length: 16

cdr3_nt: TGTGCCTGGAGTGTATCTAGAAGCCTGGGGCTAGCGGGCACAGATACGCAGTATTTT
cdr3_aa: CAWSVSRSLGLAGTDTQYF
v_call: TRBV30
clone_size: -
d_call: TRBD2
j_call: TRBJ2-3
cdr3_length: 19

cdr3_nt: TGTGCCAGCAGCCTCGGACTAGCGGGAGGCTACGAGCAGTACTTC
cdr3_aa: CASSLGLAGGYEQYF
v_call: TRBV11-2
clone_size: -
d_call: TRBD2
j_call: TRBJ2-7
cdr3_length: 15

cdr3_nt: TGTGCCTGGAGTGTGTGGGGGCTCGAAGAAAAACTGTTTTTT
cdr3_aa: CAWSVWGLEEKLFF
v_call: TRBV30
clone_size: few
d_call: -
j_call: TRBJ1-4
cdr3_length: 14

cdr3_nt: TGTGCCTATAGCGGGAGGCCCTACAATGAGCAGTTCTTC
cdr3_aa: CAYSGRPYNEQFF
v_call: TRBV30
clone_size: -
d_call: TRBD2
j_call: TRBJ2-1
cdr3_length: 13

cdr3_nt: TGTGCCAGCAGCCAAAGCAAGATAACTAATGAAAAACTGTTTTTT
cdr3_aa: CASSQSKITNEKLFF
v_call: TRBV14
clone_size: -
d_call: -
j_call: TRBJ1-4
cdr3_length: 15

cdr3_nt: TGTGCCAGCACAGGGGCCAACTACGAGCAGTACTTC
cdr3_aa: CASTGANYEQYF
v_call: TRBV2
clone_size: few
d_call: -
j_call: TRBJ2-7
cdr3_length: 12

cdr3_nt: TGCAGCGTTGAAGTTTGGTCAGGGAGGTTAATGAGGACCGGGGAGCTGTTTTTT
cdr3_aa: CSVEVWSGRLMRTGELFF
v_call: TRBV29-1
clone_size: -
d_call: -
j_call: TRBJ2-2
cdr3_length: 18

cdr3_nt: TGTGCCAGCAGCGCCCAGGGTACTGGCACAGATACGCAGTATTTT
cdr3_aa: CASSAQGTGTDTQYF
v_call: TRBV9
clone_size: -
d_call: -
j_call: TRBJ2-3
cdr3_length: 15

cdr3_nt: TGCGCCAGCAGCTTGAACCCGGGTACAAGCTACACCTTC
cdr3_aa: CASSLNPGTSYTF
v_call: TRBV5-1
clone_size: -
d_call: -
j_call: TRBJ1-2
cdr3_length: 13

cdr3_nt: TGTGCCAGCAGCTTACAGCCTAGCGGGAGTGAGACCCAGTACTTC
cdr3_aa: CASSLQPSGSETQYF
v_call: TRBV7-6
clone_size: -
d_call: TRBD2
j_call: TRBJ2-5
cdr3_length: 15

cdr3_nt: TGTGCCAGCACCTCCAGGGGACGGGGTTCACCCCTCCACTTT
cdr3_aa: CASTSRGRGSPLHF
v_call: TRBV27
clone_size: -
d_call: -
j_call: TRBJ1-6
cdr3_length: 14

cdr3_nt: TGTGCCAGCAGTTTATGGGGACAGAAATCTGGGGCCAACGTCCTGACTTTC
cdr3_aa: CASSLWGQKSGANVLTF
v_call: TRBV28
clone_size: once
d_call: TRBD1
j_call: TRBJ2-6
cdr3_length: 17

cdr3_nt: TGTGCCAGCAGCACCCCCCGGGGGAACCAAGAGACCCAGTACTTC
cdr3_aa: CASSTPRGNQETQYF
v_call: TRBV21-1
clone_size: -
d_call: -
j_call: TRBJ2-5
cdr3_length: 15

cdr3_nt: TGTGCCATGGCGCGGAAGGGGACTAGGGAAGTGGAGACCCAGTACTTC
cdr3_aa: CAMARKGTREVETQYF
v_call: TRBV10-3
clone_size: -
d_call: TRBD2
j_call: TRBJ2-5
cdr3_length: 16

cdr3_nt: TGTGCCAGCAGCCACGGACAGGAGAACACTGAAGCTTTCTTT
cdr3_aa: CASSHGQENTEAFF
v_call: TRBV7-3
clone_size: -
d_call: TRBD1
j_call: TRBJ1-1
cdr3_length: 14

cdr3_nt: TGTGCCAGTACAACGTCAGGGGGACACAATCAGCCCCAGCATTTT
cdr3_aa: CASTTSGGHNQPQHF
v_call: TRBV19
clone_size: -
d_call: TRBD1
j_call: TRBJ1-5
cdr3_length: 15

cdr3_nt: TGTGCCAGCAGTTTTACCGGGACGTACGGGAGAGAGACCCAGTACTTC
cdr3_aa: CASSFTGTYGRETQYF
v_call: TRBV28
clone_size: many
d_call: -
j_call: TRBJ2-5
cdr3_length: 16

cdr3_nt: TGTGCCAGCAGAAATTCGGGGTTCTCCTACGAGCAGTACTTC
cdr3_aa: CASRNSGFSYEQYF
v_call: TRBV6-5
clone_size: -
d_call: -
j_call: TRBJ2-7
cdr3_length: 14

cdr3_nt: TGTGCCAGCTCACCACAATCTGACAGTTCTACTGAAGCTTTCTTT
cdr3_aa: CASSPQSDSSTEAFF
v_call: TRBV18
clone_size: -
d_call: -
j_call: TRBJ1-1
cdr3_length: 15

cdr3_nt: TGTGCCAGCAGTTTTGGGCAGGGTAGAGGCGAGCAGTACTTC
cdr3_aa: CASSFGQGRGEQYF
v_call: TRBV27
clone_size: -
d_call: -
j_call: TRBJ2-7
cdr3_length: 14

cdr3_nt: TGTGCCAGCAGCACCGACTTGGGTGAGCAGTTCTTC
cdr3_aa: CASSTDLGEQFF
v_call: TRBV7-2
clone_size: -
d_call: -
j_call: TRBJ2-1
cdr3_length: 12

cdr3_nt: TGTGCCAGCAGCGCGGGAGGGACAGGGGGCTACAATGAGCAGTTCTTC
cdr3_aa: CASSAGGTGGYNEQFF
v_call: TRBV13
clone_size: -
d_call: TRBD1
j_call: TRBJ2-1
cdr3_length: 16

cdr3_nt: TGTGCCTGGAGTGCTAGCAGGTACAATGAGCAGTTCTTC
cdr3_aa: CAWSASRYNEQFF
v_call: TRBV30
clone_size: -
d_call: -
j_call: TRBJ2-1
cdr3_length: 13